The 17 T cell receptor beta chains below were found in one sample sequenced in a study of blood T cell repertoires in COVID-19. Profiling relied on immunoSEQ multiplex PCR, and the TCRdb table lists in-frame clones only, not all of them. This table holds roughly 250,000 clones, about 80% found once. Source material: peripheral blood. The receptor source for this set is a woman aged 50 to 65 with acute or convalescent COVID-19.

The chain joins TRBV6-5 to TRBJ1-2; 8 nucleotides match TRBD1. The length of the CDR3 is 15 residues. Trimming removed 5 bases from V and 6 bases from J; junction bases left unmatched: 11. Germline lookup yields CDR1 MNHEY and CDR2 SVGAGI. The CDR3 region has the DNA TGTGCCAGCAGTAGCCGAGGCGGACAGGGCCATGGCTACACCTTC. It yields the protein CASSSRGGQGHGYTF.

This clone was found a few times. This chain links TRBV30 with TRBJ1-6; unclear D gene. The length of the CDR3 is 14 residues. Between the trimmed V and J ends, which lost 0 bases and 7 bases, there was a span of 10 bases. CDR1 GTSNPN and CDR2 SVGIG come from the germline V gene (reference sequence). The CDR3 sequence is CAWSVAKRNSPLHF. The CDR3 DNA follows: TGTGCCTGGAGTGTAGCCAAACGGAATTCACCCCTCCACTTT.

The chain uses TRBV6-5 and TRBJ2-7; TRBD1 agrees at 7 bases. V lost 10 bases and J lost 6; bases outside the gene matches: 15. The CDR3 is 14 residues long. Looked up from germline, CDR1 is MNHEY and CDR2 is SVGAGI. The CDR3 is CANIRQGTDSEQYF. The DNA of the CDR3 is TGTGCCAACATAAGACAGGGTACGGATAGCGAGCAGTACTTC.

V gene TRBV5-6 combines with J gene TRBJ1-2; tentative D call: TRBD1 (6 bases). The V end lost 0 bases, the J end lost 8 bases, and 14 bases lay between the germline ends. CDR3 length: 14 residues. Germline V gene lookup returns CDR1 SGHDT and CDR2 YYEEEE. CDR3 sequence (DNA): TGTGCCAGCAGCTTGGAAGGTCAGGGGCACGGCTACACCTTC. It encodes CASSLEGQGHGYTF. Combining the CDR3 with reference TRBV5-6 and TRBJ1-2 gives the whole variable domain DAGVTQSPTHLIKTRGQQVTLRCSPKSGHDTVSWYQQALGQGPQFIFQYYEEEERQRGNFPDRFSGHQFPNYSSELNVNALLLGDSALYLCASSLEGQGHGYTFGSGTRLTVV.

The chain links TRBV6-6 to TRBJ1-2; 7 bases are a match to TRBD1. The CDR3 contains 14 residues. CDR1 is MNHNY and CDR2 is SVGAGI in the germline V gene (reference sequence). With V trimmed by 6 bases and J by 4 bases, 8 bases remained unmatched. This chain's CDR3 is CASRTGQAGYGYTF. CDR3 nucleotide sequence: TGTGCCAGCAGGACAGGACAGGCGGGCTATGGCTACACCTTC.

CDR3 in amino acids: CASSSLAGDMYEQYF. The CDR3 DNA is TGCGCCAGCAGCTCCTTAGCGGGAGATATGTACGAGCAGTACTTC. The chain uses TRBV5-1 and TRBJ2-7; TRBD2 aligns across 9 bases. In germline, CDR1 is SGHRS, CDR2 YFSETQ. The CDR3 is made up of 15 amino acids. V shed 3 bases and J 4 bases; nucleotides not matched to a gene: 8.

The chain recombines TRBV4-3 with TRBJ1-6; TRBD1 agrees at 10 bases. With 0 bases clipped from V and 13 bases from J, the junction kept 9 bases outside the gene matches. The CDR3 sequence is 16 residues long. Germline V gene data show CDR1 as LGHNA and CDR2 as YSLEER. CDR3: CASSQDPTGGAVPLHF. DNA of the CDR3: TGCGCCAGCAGCCAAGACCCGACAGGGGGCGCAGTCCCCCTCCACTTT.

The V gene is TRBV2, the J gene TRBJ1-4, with 9 bases matching TRBD1. The CDR3 spans 15 residues. Germline V gene data show CDR1 as SNHLY and CDR2 as FYNNEI. Trimming took 4 bases from V and 8 from J; bases not matched to a gene: 8. CDR3 DNA sequence: TGTGCCAGCAGTGGACCGGGACAGGGAGTCGAAAAACTGTTTTTT. This sequence encodes CASSGPGQGVEKLFF.

This CDR3 is CASSTGPSSYNEQFF. CDR3 sequence (DNA): TGTGCCAGCAGTACAGGGCCCAGCTCCTACAATGAGCAGTTCTTC. The chain has TRBV6-5 and TRBJ2-1, with D possibly being TRBD1 (6 bases). Germline V lookup: CDR1 MNHEY, CDR2 SVGAGI. With 5 bases removed from V and 0 bases from J, the gap between germline ends came to 11 bases. This CDR3 is built from 15 residues.

This clone was detected once. The chain recombines TRBV6-5 with TRBJ2-7; 9 nucleotides agree with TRBD1. The ends lost 4 bases at V and 0 bases at J; junction bases unmatched: 7. This CDR3 contains 16 residues. From germline, CDR1 is MNHEY and CDR2 SVGAGI. DNA for the CDR3: TGTGCCAGCAGTTCCCTCGGACAGGGGAGCTCCTACGAGCAGTACTTC. It translates to CASSSLGQGSSYEQYF.

This chain connects TRBV7-2 to TRBJ2-7; D perhaps matches TRBD2 (6 bases). CDR3 length: 14 residues. Germline V gene data show CDR1 as SGHTA and CDR2 as FQGNSA. V lost 6 bases to trimming and J lost 1 base, with 13 bases between them. As DNA, the CDR3 is TGTGCCAGCAGGGCGGCGGGGTCATCCTACGAGCAGTACTTC. Amino acids: CASRAAGSSYEQYF.

The J gene is TRBJ2-1, the V gene TRBV28; 9 positions match TRBD2. Germline CDR1 MDHEN, CDR2 SYDVKM. V lost 4 bases to trimming and J lost 10 bases; unmatched junction nucleotides: 11. CDR3 length equals 15 residues. The CDR3 region has the DNA TGTGCCAGCAGTTCACCGCGGGGGGGTTTTGTCGAGCAGTTCTTC. Translated, it gives CASSSPRGGFVEQFF.

The rearrangement links TRBV15 to TRBJ2-2, with D possibly TRBD2 on 5 matching bases. Germline-derived CDR1 and CDR2 are LNHNV and YYDKDF (reference sequence). V was cut by 4 bases and J by 4 bases, with 7 bases left in between. The CDR3 is 13 amino acids. CDR3 amino acids: CATSKGLTGELFF. The CDR3 DNA follows: TGTGCCACCAGCAAAGGACTCACCGGGGAGCTGTTTTTT.

This chain links TRBV28 with TRBJ1-2; 8 nucleotides align to TRBD1. This CDR3 region has 14 residues. The trim removed 5 bases at V and 6 bases at J, leaving 8 bases unmatched. From germline, CDR1 is MDHEN and CDR2 SYDVKM. The CDR3 coding sequence is TGTGCCAGCAGTCCGGGGGACAGGATCCATGGCTACACCTTC. Protein sequence: CASSPGDRIHGYTF.

The V call is TRBV11-2, the J call TRBJ2-5; TRBD2 matches 7 bases. This CDR3 is built from 15 residues. J was trimmed by 2 bases and V by 0 bases; bases with no gene match: 3. Germline loops: CDR1 SGHAT, CDR2 FQNNGV. The CDR3 bases are TGTGCCAGCAGCTTAGATTCCGGGGGGCAAGAGACCCAGTACTTC. Translating it yields CASSLDSGGQETQYF.

This chain connects TRBV28 to TRBJ2-7, with TRBD2 as a possible D gene (7 bases). Germline CDR1 and CDR2: MDHEN and SYDVKM. CDR3 length: 14 amino acids. Trimming pared 3 bases from V and 4 bases from J, leaving 13 bases between. CDR3 bases: TGTGCCAGCAGTTTTAGGGGGGGAGGATACGAGCAGTACTTC. Its protein is CASSFRGGGYEQYF.

V usage is TRBV19 and J usage is TRBJ1-5; D is uncertain. V lost 6 bases and J 7 bases, leaving 16 bases between the germline ends. This CDR3 contains 14 residues. Germline-derived CDR1 and CDR2 are LNHDA and SQIVND (reference sequence). The CDR3 nucleotides are TGTGCCAGTAGACAAGCTCTCGGGAACCAGCCCCAGCATTTT. It encodes CASRQALGNQPQHF. The full variable domain, its missing parts supplied by reference TRBV19 and TRBJ1-5, is DGGITQSPKYLFRKEGQNVTLSCEQNLNHDAMYWYRQDPGQGLRLIYYSQIVNDFQKGDIAEGYSVSREKKESFPLTVTSAQKNPTAFYLCASRQALGNQPQHFGDGTRLSIL.